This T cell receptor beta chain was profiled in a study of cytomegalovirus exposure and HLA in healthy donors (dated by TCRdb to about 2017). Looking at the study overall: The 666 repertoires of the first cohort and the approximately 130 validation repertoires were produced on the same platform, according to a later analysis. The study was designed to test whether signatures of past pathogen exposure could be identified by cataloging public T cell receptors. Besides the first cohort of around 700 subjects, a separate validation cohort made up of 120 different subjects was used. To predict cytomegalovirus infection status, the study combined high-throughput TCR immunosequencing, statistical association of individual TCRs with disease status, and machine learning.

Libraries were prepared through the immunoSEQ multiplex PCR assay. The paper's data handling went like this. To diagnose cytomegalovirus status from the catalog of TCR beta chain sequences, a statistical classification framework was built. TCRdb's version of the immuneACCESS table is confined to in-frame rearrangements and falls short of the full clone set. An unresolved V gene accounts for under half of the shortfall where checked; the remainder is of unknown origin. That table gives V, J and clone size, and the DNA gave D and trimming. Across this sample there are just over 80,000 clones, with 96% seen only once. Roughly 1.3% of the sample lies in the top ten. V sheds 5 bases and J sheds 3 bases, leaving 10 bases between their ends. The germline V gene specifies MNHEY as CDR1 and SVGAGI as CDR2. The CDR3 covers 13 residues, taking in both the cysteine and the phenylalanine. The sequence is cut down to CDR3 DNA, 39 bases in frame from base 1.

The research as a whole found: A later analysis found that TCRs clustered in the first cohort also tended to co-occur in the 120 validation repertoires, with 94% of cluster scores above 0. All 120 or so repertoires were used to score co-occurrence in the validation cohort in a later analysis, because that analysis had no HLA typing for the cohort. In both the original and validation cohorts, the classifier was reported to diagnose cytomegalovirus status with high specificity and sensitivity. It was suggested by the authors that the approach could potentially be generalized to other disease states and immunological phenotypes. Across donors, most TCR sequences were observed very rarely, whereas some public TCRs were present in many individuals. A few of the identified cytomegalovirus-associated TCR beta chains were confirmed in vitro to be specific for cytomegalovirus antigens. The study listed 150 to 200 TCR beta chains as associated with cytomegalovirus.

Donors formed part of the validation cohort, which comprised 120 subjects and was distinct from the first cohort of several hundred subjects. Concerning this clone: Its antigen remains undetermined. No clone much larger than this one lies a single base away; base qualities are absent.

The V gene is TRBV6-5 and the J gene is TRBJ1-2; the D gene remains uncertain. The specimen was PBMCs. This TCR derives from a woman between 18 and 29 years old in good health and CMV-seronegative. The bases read TGTGCCAGCAGTGCCGGGATCGACTATGGCTACACCTTC. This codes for CASSAGIDYGYTF.